This T cell receptor (beta chain) derives from a study of STAT3 mutations in large granular lymphocyte leukemia. About this clone: Its antigen remains unidentified.

CDR1 and CDR2 (germline): LNHNV, YYDKDF (reference sequence). This CDR3 has 16 amino acids. Deletions cut 1 base from V and 1 base from J, with 11 bases between. General study findings and limits: At least one immunodominant TCR beta clonotype appeared in every T-cell large granular lymphocyte leukemia patient.

The method was immunoSEQ multiplex PCR; TCRdb's version includes in-frame clones alone and lacks a portion of them. Of approximately 12,000 clones listed, roughly 76% are singletons. This clonotype was obtained from a man in his fifties or sixties with T-cell large granular lymphocyte leukemia. Some clones in this sample may be carry-over from other donors' samples. The sequencing input was peripheral blood mononuclear cells. The chain is built from TRBV15 and TRBJ2-1; D may be TRBD2 (6 bases). The CDR3 region has the DNA TGTGCCACCAGCAGAGGCGGCGGGGTTTCCTACAATGAGCAGTTCTTC. As protein: CATSRGGGVSYNEQFF.